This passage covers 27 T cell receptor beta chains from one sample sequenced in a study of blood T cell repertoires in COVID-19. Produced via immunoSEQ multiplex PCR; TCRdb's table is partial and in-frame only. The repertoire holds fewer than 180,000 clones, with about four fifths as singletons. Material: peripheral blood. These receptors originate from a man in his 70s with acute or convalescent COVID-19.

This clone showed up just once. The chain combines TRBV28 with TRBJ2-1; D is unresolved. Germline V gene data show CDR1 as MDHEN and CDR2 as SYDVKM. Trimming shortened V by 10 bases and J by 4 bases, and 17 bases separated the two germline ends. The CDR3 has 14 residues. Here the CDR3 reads CAISRVSVYNEQFF. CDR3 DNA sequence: TGTGCCATTTCCCGTGTGAGCGTATACAATGAGCAGTTCTTC.

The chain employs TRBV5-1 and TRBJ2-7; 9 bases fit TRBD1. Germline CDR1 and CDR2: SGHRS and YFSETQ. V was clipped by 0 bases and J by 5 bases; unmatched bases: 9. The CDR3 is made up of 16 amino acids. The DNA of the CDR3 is TGCGCCAGCAGCTTGGGGTGGACAGGGGATCTTCACGAGCAGTACTTC. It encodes CASSLGWTGDLHEQYF.

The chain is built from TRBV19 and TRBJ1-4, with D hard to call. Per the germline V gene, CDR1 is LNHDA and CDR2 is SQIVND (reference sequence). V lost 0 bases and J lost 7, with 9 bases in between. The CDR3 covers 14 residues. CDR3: CASSIEGSGEKLFF. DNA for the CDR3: TGTGCCAGTAGTATAGAGGGGAGTGGTGAAAAACTGTTTTTT. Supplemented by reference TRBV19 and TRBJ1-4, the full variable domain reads DGGITQSPKYLFRKEGQNVTLSCEQNLNHDAMYWYRQDPGQGLRLIYYSQIVNDFQKGDIAEGYSVSREKKESFPLTVTSAQKNPTAFYLCASSIEGSGEKLFFGSGTQLSVL.

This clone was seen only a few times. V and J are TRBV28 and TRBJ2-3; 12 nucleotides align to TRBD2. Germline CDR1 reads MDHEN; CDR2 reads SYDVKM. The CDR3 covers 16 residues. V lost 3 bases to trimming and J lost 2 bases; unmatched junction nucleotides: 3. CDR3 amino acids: CASSFGLAGPTDTQYF. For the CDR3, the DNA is TGTGCCAGCAGTTTCGGACTAGCGGGACCCACAGATACGCAGTATTTT.

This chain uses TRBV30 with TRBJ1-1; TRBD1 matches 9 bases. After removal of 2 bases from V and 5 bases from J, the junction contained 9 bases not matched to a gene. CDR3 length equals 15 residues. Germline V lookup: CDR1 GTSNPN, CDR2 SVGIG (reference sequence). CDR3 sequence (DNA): TGTGCCTGGAGTTTCAACAGGGGGCCGGGGACTGAAGCTTTCTTT. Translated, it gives CAWSFNRGPGTEAFF.

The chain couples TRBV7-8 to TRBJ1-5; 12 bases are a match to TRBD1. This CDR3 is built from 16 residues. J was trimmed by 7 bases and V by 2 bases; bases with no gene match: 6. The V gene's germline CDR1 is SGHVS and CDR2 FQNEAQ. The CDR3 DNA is TGTGCCAGCAGCTTAAGGGACAGGGGGCCCCAACAGCCCCAGCATTTT. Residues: CASSLRDRGPQQPQHF. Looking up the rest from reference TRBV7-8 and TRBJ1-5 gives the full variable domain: GAGVSQSPRYKVAKRGQDVALRCDPISGHVSLFWYQQALGQGPEFLTYFQNEAQLDKSGLPSDRFFAERPEGSVSTLKIQRTQQEDSAVYLCASSLRDRGPQQPQHFGDGTRLSIL.

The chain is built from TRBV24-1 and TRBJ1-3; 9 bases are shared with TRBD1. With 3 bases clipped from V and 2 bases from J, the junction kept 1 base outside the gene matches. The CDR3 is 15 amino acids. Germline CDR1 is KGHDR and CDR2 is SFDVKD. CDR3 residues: CATSDRTGAGNTIYF. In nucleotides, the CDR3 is TGTGCCACCAGTGATCGGACAGGGGCTGGAAACACCATATATTTT.

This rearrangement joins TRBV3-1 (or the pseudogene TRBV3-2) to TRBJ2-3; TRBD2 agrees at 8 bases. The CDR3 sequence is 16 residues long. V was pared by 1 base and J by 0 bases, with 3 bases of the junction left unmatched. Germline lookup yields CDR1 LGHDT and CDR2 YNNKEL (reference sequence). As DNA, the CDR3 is TGTGCCAGCAGCCAAGTCACTAGCGGTAGCACAGATACGCAGTATTTT. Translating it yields CASSQVTSGSTDTQYF.

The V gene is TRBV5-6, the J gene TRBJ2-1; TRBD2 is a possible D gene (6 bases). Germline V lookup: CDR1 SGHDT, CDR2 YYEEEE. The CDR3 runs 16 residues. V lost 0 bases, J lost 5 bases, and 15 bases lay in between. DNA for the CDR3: TGTGCCAGCAGCTTGGAAATGGGACTCGGCGACAATGAGCAGTTCTTC. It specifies CASSLEMGLGDNEQFF.

The CDR3 nucleotides read TGTGCCAGCAGTCCGTCGACAGAAGGATATCAGCCCCAGCATTTT. This translates into CASSPSTEGYQPQHF. V gene TRBV28 combines with J gene TRBJ1-5; D is perhaps TRBD1 (5 bases). With 5 bases removed from V and 5 bases from J, the gap between germline ends came to 16 bases. The CDR3 contains 15 residues. CDR1 MDHEN and CDR2 SYDVKM come from the germline V gene.

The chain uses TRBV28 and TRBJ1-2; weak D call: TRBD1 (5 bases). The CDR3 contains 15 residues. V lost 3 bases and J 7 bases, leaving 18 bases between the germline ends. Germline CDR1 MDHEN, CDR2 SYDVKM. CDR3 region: CASSFPLTDQRGYTF. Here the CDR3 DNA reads TGTGCCAGCAGTTTCCCCCTGACAGACCAACGTGGCTACACCTTC.

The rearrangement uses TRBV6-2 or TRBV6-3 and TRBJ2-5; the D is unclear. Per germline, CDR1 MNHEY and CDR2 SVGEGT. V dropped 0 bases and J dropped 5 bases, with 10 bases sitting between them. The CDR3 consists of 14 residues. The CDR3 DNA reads TGTGCCAGCAGTTACTCACGACTCCGCGAGACCCAGTACTTC. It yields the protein CASSYSRLRETQYF.

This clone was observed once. For the CDR3, the DNA is TGTGCCAGCAGCGTAGGGGAGCGGGTAGACTACAATGAGCAGTTCTTC. Protein: CASSVGERVDYNEQFF. The chain is built from TRBV9 and TRBJ2-1, with a tentative D call TRBD2 (6 bases). Per the germline V gene, CDR1 is SGDLS and CDR2 is YYNGEE. The germline V and J ends were trimmed by 0 bases and 3 bases, with 13 bases remaining between them. The CDR3 has 16 residues.

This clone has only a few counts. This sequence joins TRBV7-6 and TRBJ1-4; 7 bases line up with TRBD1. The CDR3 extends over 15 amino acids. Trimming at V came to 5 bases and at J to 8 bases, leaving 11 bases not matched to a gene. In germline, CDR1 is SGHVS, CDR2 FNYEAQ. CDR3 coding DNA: TGTGCCAGCAGCAAAATGACAGGGCGAGGGGAAAAACTGTTTTTT. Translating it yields CASSKMTGRGEKLFF.

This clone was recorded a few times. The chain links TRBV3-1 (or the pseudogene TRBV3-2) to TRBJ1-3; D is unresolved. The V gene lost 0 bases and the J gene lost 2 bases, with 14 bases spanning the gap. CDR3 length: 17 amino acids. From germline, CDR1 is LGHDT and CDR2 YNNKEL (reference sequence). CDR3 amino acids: CASSQDRSGIPGNTIYF. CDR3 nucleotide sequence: TGTGCCAGCAGCCAAGATCGGTCTGGTATTCCTGGAAACACCATATATTTT.

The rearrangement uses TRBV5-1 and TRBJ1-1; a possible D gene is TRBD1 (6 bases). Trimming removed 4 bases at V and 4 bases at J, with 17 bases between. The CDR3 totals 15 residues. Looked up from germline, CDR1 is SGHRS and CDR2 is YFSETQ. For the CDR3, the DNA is TGCGCCAGCAGCCCACAGGGCCCAGGAGGCACTGAAGCTTTCTTT. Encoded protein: CASSPQGPGGTEAFF.

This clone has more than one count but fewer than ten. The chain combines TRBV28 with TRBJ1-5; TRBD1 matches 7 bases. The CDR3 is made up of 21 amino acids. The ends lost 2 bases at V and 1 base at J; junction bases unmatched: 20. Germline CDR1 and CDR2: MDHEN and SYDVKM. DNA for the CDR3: TGTGCCAGCAGTTTAGTAGAGATCTGGACAGGAACGTCTTTAAGCAATCAGCCCCAGCATTTT. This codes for CASSLVEIWTGTSLSNQPQHF.

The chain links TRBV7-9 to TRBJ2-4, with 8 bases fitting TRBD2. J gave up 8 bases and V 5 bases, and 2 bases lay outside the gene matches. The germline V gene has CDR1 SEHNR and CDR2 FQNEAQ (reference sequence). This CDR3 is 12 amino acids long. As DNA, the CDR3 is TGTGCCAGCAGCGTCGGGGGGGACATTCAGTACTTC. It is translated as CASSVGGDIQYF.

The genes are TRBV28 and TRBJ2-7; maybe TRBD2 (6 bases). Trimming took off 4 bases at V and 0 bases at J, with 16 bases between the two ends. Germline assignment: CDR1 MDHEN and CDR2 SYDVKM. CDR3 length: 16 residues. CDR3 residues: CASSYHGGGNSYEQYF. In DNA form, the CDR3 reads TGTGCCAGCAGTTACCATGGAGGCGGGAACTCCTACGAGCAGTACTTC.

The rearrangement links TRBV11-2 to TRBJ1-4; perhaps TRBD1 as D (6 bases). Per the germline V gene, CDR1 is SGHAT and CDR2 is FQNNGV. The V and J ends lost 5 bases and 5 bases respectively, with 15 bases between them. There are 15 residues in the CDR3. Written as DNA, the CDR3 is TGTGCCAGCAGCCCCCGGGGGGCCTCCAATGAAAAACTGTTTTTT. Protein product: CASSPRGASNEKLFF.

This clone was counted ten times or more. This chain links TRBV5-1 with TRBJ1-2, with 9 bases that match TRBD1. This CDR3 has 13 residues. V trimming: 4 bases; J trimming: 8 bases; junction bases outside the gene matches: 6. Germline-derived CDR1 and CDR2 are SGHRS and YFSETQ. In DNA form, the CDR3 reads TGCGCCAGCAGCGCGCAGGACAGGGGCGGCTACACCTTC. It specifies CASSAQDRGGYTF.

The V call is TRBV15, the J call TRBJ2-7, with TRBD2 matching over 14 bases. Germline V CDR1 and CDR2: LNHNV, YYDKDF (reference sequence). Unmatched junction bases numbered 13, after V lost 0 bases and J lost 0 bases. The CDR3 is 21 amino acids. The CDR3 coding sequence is TGTGCCACCAGCAGAGATTCCCGAGTCGGACTAGCGGGAGGAAGCTCCTACGAGCAGTACTTC. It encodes CATSRDSRVGLAGGSSYEQYF.

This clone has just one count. The CDR3 nucleotides are TGCGCCAGCAGGGCCGACGGGAGCTCCTACGAGCAGTACTTC. This translates into CASRADGSSYEQYF. V gene TRBV5-1 combines with J gene TRBJ2-7, with a tentative D call TRBD2 (6 bases). The CDR3 extends over 14 amino acids. Trimming removed 5 bases from V and 0 bases from J, with 12 bases in between. Germline assignment: CDR1 SGHRS and CDR2 YFSETQ.

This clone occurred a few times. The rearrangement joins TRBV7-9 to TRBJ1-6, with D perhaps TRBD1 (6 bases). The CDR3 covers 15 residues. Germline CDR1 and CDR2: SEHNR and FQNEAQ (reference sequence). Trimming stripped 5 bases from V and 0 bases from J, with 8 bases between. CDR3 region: CASSQDSSYNSPLHF. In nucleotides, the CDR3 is TGTGCCAGCAGCCAGGACAGCTCCTATAATTCACCCCTCCACTTT.

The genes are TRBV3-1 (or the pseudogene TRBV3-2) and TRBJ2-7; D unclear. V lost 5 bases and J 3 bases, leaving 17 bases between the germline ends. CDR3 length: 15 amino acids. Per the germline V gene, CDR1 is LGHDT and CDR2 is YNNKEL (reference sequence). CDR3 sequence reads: CASSVGADLFYEQYF. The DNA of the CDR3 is TGTGCCAGCAGCGTGGGTGCAGACTTATTCTACGAGCAGTACTTC.

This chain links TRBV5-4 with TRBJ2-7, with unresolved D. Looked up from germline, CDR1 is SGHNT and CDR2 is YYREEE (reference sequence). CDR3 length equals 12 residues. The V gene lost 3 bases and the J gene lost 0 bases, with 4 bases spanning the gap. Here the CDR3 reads CASSSFSYEQYF. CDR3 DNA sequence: TGTGCCAGCAGCTCATTCTCCTACGAGCAGTACTTC.

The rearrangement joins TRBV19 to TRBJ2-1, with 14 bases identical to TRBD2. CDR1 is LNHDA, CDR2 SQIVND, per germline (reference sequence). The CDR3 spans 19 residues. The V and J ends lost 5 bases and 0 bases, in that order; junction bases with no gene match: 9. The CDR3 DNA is TGTGCCAGTAGTCTAACGGGACTAGCGGGAGACGGCTCCTACAATGAGCAGTTCTTC. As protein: CASSLTGLAGDGSYNEQFF. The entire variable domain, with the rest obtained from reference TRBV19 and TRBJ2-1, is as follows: DGGITQSPKYLFRKEGQNVTLSCEQNLNHDAMYWYRQDPGQGLRLIYYSQIVNDFQKGDIAEGYSVSREKKESFPLTVTSAQKNPTAFYLCASSLTGLAGDGSYNEQFFGPGTRLTVL.